Following are 30 T cell receptor beta chains from one sample sequenced in a study of T cell responses to AZD1222 COVID-19 vaccine. The repertoire was sequenced with immunoSEQ multiplex PCR; TCRdb's copy has only in-frame clones and lacks some. The sample lists about 120,000 clones; 85% to 90% were seen once. The sequences come from peripheral blood, collected on day 0 of AZD1222 vaccination. These receptors all stem from an adult in good health.

The V and J genes are TRBV6-4 and TRBJ2-3; TRBD2 matches at 10 bases. Trimming cost V 6 bases and J 2 bases; bases outside gene matches: 5. The CDR3 is made up of 15 amino acids. Germline V gives CDR1 MRHNA, CDR2 SNTAGT. CDR3 residues: CASSPGLANTDTQYF. The CDR3 DNA follows: TGTGCCAGCAGCCCGGGACTAGCGAACACAGATACGCAGTATTTT.

V usage is TRBV5-5 and J usage is TRBJ1-2; TRBD1 is a possible D gene (5 bases). The V end lost 2 bases, the J end lost 4 bases, and 9 bases lay between the germline ends. From germline, CDR1 is SGHKS and CDR2 YYEKEE (reference sequence). The CDR3 totals 13 residues. For the CDR3, the DNA is TGTGCCAGCAGCTTTGACAGCAGCTATGGCTACACCTTC. Translation: CASSFDSSYGYTF.

The chain combines TRBV28 with TRBJ2-5; 12 positions match TRBD2. In germline, CDR1 is MDHEN, CDR2 SYDVKM. The ends lost 5 bases at V and 7 bases at J; junction bases unmatched: 11. This CDR3 is built from 16 residues. The CDR3 bases are TGTGCCAGCAGTACTACTAGCGGGAGGAGGGGAGGGACCCAGTACTTC. Translated: CASSTTSGRRGGTQYF.

This chain uses TRBV29-1 with TRBJ2-1; D perhaps matches TRBD2 (7 bases). V dropped 7 bases and J dropped 5 bases, with 24 bases sitting between them. The germline V gene encodes CDR1 SQVTM and CDR2 ANQGSEA. CDR3 length: 16 residues. The CDR3 nucleotides are TGCAGCGCCCGACATGCGGGGGCCTACCCGAACAATGAGCAGTTCTTC. Translating it yields CSARHAGAYPNNEQFF.

The rearrangement uses TRBV4-2 and TRBJ1-6; D is perhaps TRBD1 (6 bases). This CDR3 is 15 amino acids long. V was pared by 0 bases and J by 7 bases, with 10 bases between. The germline gives CDR1 LGHNA, CDR2 YNFKEQ. CDR3 nucleotides: TGTGCCAGCAGCCAAGAAGGGGGTCCAAATTCACCCCTCCACTTT. Protein sequence: CASSQEGGPNSPLHF.

The CDR3 protein is CASQKSGRAYNEQFF. In DNA form, the CDR3 reads TGTGCCAGCCAGAAAAGCGGGAGGGCGTACAATGAGCAGTTCTTC. This chain joins TRBV27 and TRBJ2-1; 10 nucleotides agree with TRBD2. This CDR3 has 15 residues. CDR1 is MNHEY, CDR2 SMNVEV, per germline (reference sequence). V dropped 8 bases and J dropped 4; count of bases not matched to a gene: 8.

The chain employs TRBV19 and TRBJ1-2; TRBD1 matches 7 bases. The CDR3 loop spans 15 amino acids. The germline V gene encodes CDR1 LNHDA and CDR2 SQIVND (reference sequence). Trimming cost V 4 bases and J 4 bases; bases outside gene matches: 9. CDR3: CASSNHMGQRYGYTF. Here the CDR3 DNA reads TGTGCCAGTAGTAATCATATGGGACAGCGCTATGGCTACACCTTC.

The J gene is TRBJ1-3, the V gene TRBV2; the D gene is possibly TRBD1 (6 bases). Per germline, CDR1 SNHLY and CDR2 FYNNEI. Trimming shortened V by 2 bases and J by 0 bases, and 17 bases separated the two germline ends. The CDR3 consists of 18 residues. CDR3 in DNA: TGTGCCAGCAGTGAAAGGGGGTTTGGACCCCTCTCTGGAAACACCATATATTTT. This encodes CASSERGFGPLSGNTIYF.

This clone occurred once. The chain links TRBV5-1 to TRBJ2-1, with D tentatively TRBD2 (6 bases). Looked up from germline, CDR1 is SGHRS and CDR2 is YFSETQ. CDR3 size: 15 residues. Trimming stripped 2 bases from V and 5 bases from J, with 14 bases between. The CDR3 DNA follows: TGCGCCAGCAGCTTTCCGGAGAGGAGGGACAATGAGCAGTTCTTC. Protein product: CASSFPERRDNEQFF.

The J gene is TRBJ2-7, the V gene TRBV9; a weak D match, TRBD2 (6 bases). There are 15 residues in the CDR3. Per germline, CDR1 SGDLS and CDR2 YYNGEE. V was clipped by 1 base and J by 0 bases, with 11 bases between them. CDR3 amino acids: CASSVTGTASYEQYF. CDR3 nucleotides: TGTGCCAGCAGCGTAACCGGGACTGCCTCCTACGAGCAGTACTTC.

The rearrangement uses TRBV27 and TRBJ2-1; TRBD2 matches 16 bases. Per germline, CDR1 MNHEY and CDR2 SMNVEV (reference sequence). With V trimmed by 5 bases and J by 9 bases, 7 bases remained unmatched. This CDR3 is 16 amino acids long. The CDR3 DNA reads TGTGCCAGCAGTCCCGCCGGGACTAGCGGGAGGGGTGAGCAGTTCTTC. It specifies CASSPAGTSGRGEQFF.

The rearrangement joins TRBV11-1 to TRBJ1-1; TRBD1 aligns across 8 bases. CDR3 length: 13 amino acids. J lost 3 bases, V lost 5 bases, and 2 bases had no gene match. Per germline, CDR1 SGHAT and CDR2 FQDESV (reference sequence). CDR3 protein: CASSTQGDTEAFF. CDR3 nucleotides: TGTGCCAGCAGCACACAGGGGGACACTGAAGCTTTCTTT.

This clone was observed a single time. This rearrangement joins TRBV2 to TRBJ1-2; D not certain. Trimming removed 7 bases from V and 0 bases from J, with 9 bases in between. This CDR3 comprises 13 residues. Germline V gives CDR1 SNHLY, CDR2 FYNNEI. DNA of the CDR3: TGTGCCAGCAAAACCGATTCTAACTATGGCTACACCTTC. This encodes CASKTDSNYGYTF.

The V call is TRBV7-9, the J call TRBJ2-7; 8 nucleotides align to TRBD2. After removal of 5 bases from V and 3 bases from J, the junction contained 12 bases not matched to a gene. The CDR3 loop spans 16 amino acids. The germline CDR1 and CDR2 sequences are SEHNR and FQNEAQ (reference sequence). The CDR3 region is CASSRWRGDLIYEQYF. For the CDR3, the DNA is TGTGCCAGCAGCCGTTGGCGGGGGGACTTAATCTACGAGCAGTACTTC.

The chain links TRBV27 to TRBJ2-7, with D hard to call. This CDR3 has 14 amino acids. Per germline, CDR1 MNHEY and CDR2 SMNVEV (reference sequence). Trimming took 5 bases from V and 5 from J, leaving 16 bases between them. The CDR3 DNA reads as TGTGCCAGCAGTCCCTTCCCTACACGGAACGAGCAGTACTTC. This encodes CASSPFPTRNEQYF.

The genes are TRBV30 and TRBJ2-7; D is undetermined. V shed 3 bases and J shed 3 bases, with 12 bases lying between them. Per the germline V gene, CDR1 is GTSNPN and CDR2 is SVGIG (reference sequence). The CDR3 spans 13 residues. CDR3 sequence: CAWSQDLYYEQYF. CDR3 coding DNA: TGTGCCTGGAGCCAGGACCTCTACTACGAGCAGTACTTC.

The V gene is TRBV7-2, the J gene TRBJ2-1, with D unresolved. Per germline, CDR1 SGHTA and CDR2 FQGNSA. V was clipped by 4 bases and J by 0 bases, with 16 bases between them. The CDR3 covers 17 residues. In DNA form, the CDR3 reads TGTGCCAGCAGCTCCACCTTCAGCTGGAGCTCCTACAATGAGCAGTTCTTC. This sequence encodes CASSSTFSWSSYNEQFF.

The CDR3 nucleotides are TGTGCCAGCAGTTCCAGACAGTTTTCCGAAGCTTTCTTT. It yields the protein CASSSRQFSEAFF. The chain recombines TRBV2 with TRBJ1-1; possibly TRBD1 for D (5 bases). V dropped 5 bases and J dropped 8 bases, with 15 bases sitting between them. This CDR3 has 13 amino acids. Germline loops: CDR1 SNHLY, CDR2 FYNNEI.

This chain uses TRBV7-2 with TRBJ1-2; possibly TRBD1 for D (6 bases). Per germline, CDR1 SGHTA and CDR2 FQGNSA. The V and J ends lost 5 bases and 5 bases respectively, with 18 bases between them. This CDR3 has 15 residues. The CDR3 loop is CASSPSGGRRYGYTF. As DNA, the CDR3 is TGTGCCAGCAGCCCAAGTGGGGGGCGTAGGTATGGCTACACCTTC.

This chain joins TRBV19 and TRBJ2-1, with a weak D call TRBD2 (6 bases). The germline V and J ends were trimmed by 6 bases and 7 bases, with 13 bases remaining between them. The CDR3 runs to 13 residues. Germline V lookup: CDR1 LNHDA, CDR2 SQIVND (reference sequence). The CDR3 region is CASRAGNGNEQFF. The CDR3 nucleotides read TGTGCCAGTAGGGCGGGAAATGGGAATGAGCAGTTCTTC.

The V call is TRBV5-4, the J call TRBJ2-3, with TRBD1 matching 9 bases. Trimming took 3 bases from V and 4 from J; bases not matched to a gene: 9. Looked up from germline, CDR1 is SGHNT and CDR2 is YYREEE (reference sequence). This CDR3 spans 16 amino acids. CDR3 nucleotides: TGTGCCAGCAGCTGGCAGGGACAGGGCGCGGCAGATACGCAGTATTTT. Protein: CASSWQGQGAADTQYF.

The chain has TRBV4-1 and TRBJ1-3; no definite D call. Germline CDR1 and CDR2: MGHRA and YSYEKL. The CDR3 extends over 18 amino acids. The V end was cut by 0 bases, the J end by 0 bases, with 15 bases between. CDR3 sequence reads: CASSQDGVGPNSGNTIYF. The CDR3 bases are TGCGCCAGCAGCCAAGATGGGGTTGGGCCCAACTCTGGAAACACCATATATTTT.

This chain joins TRBV28 and TRBJ2-4; D possibly corresponds to TRBD2 (5 bases). CDR3 length: 16 amino acids. Trimming took 10 bases from V and 0 from J, leaving 19 bases between them. CDR1 is MDHEN and CDR2 is SYDVKM in the germline V gene. This CDR3 reads CATSSGETLAKNIQYF. The CDR3 coding sequence is TGTGCCACCTCATCCGGGGAGACTCTAGCCAAAAACATTCAGTACTTC.

V gene TRBV7-2 combines with J gene TRBJ2-7; tentative D call: TRBD1 (6 bases). In germline, CDR1 is SGHTA, CDR2 FQGNSA. The CDR3 has 15 amino acids. V was pared by 4 bases and J by 6 bases, with 19 bases between. The CDR3 region has the DNA TGTGCCAGCAGCTCCGGGACATCATATGTATTCGAGCAGTACTTC. This gives the protein CASSSGTSYVFEQYF. The full variable domain, its missing parts supplied by reference TRBV7-2 and TRBJ2-7, is GAGVSQSPSNKVTEKGKDVELRCDPISGHTALYWYRQSLGQGLEFLIYFQGNSAPDKSGLPSDRFSAERTGGSVSTLTIQRTQQEDSAVYLCASSSGTSYVFEQYFGPGTRLTVT.

The genes are TRBV19 and TRBJ1-2; tentatively, D is TRBD1 (5 bases). V was pared by 11 bases and J by 3 bases, with 10 bases between. Germline CDR1 LNHDA, CDR2 SQIVND (reference sequence). The length of the CDR3 is 11 residues. CDR3 sequence: CASFRDYGYTF. CDR3 bases: TGTGCCTCTTTCAGGGACTATGGCTACACCTTC. The full variable domain, with the rest looked up from reference TRBV19 and TRBJ1-2, is DGGITQSPKYLFRKEGQNVTLSCEQNLNHDAMYWYRQDPGQGLRLIYYSQIVNDFQKGDIAEGYSVSREKKESFPLTVTSAQKNPTAFYLCASFRDYGYTFGSGTRLTVV.

The genes are TRBV5-1 and TRBJ2-3; D is ambiguous. The CDR3 loop spans 15 amino acids. Germline V gene data show CDR1 as SGHRS and CDR2 as YFSETQ. V gave up 2 bases and J gave up 1 base, with 11 bases separating them. CDR3 amino acids: CASSFAGYRTDTQYF. The CDR3 bases are TGCGCCAGCAGCTTTGCCGGGTACCGCACAGATACGCAGTATTTT.

This clone was picked up one time. CDR3 amino acids: CASSQTGTTNTGELFF. The CDR3 coding sequence is TGCGCCAGCAGCCAAACTGGGACGACCAACACCGGGGAGCTGTTTTTT. The chain has TRBV4-3 and TRBJ2-2; D could derive from TRBD1 or TRBD2 (5 bases each). This CDR3 is built from 16 residues. The germline gives CDR1 LGHNA, CDR2 YSLEER. V was cut by 2 bases and J by 2 bases, with 12 bases left in between.

This chain links TRBV3-1 (or the pseudogene TRBV3-2) with TRBJ1-1, with 10 bases fitting TRBD1. CDR3 length: 16 residues. Germline trimming cut 1 base from V and 7 bases from J; bases unmatched to any gene: 9. CDR1 and CDR2 (germline): LGHDT, YNNKEL (reference sequence). The CDR3 DNA reads as TGTGCCAGCAGCCAAGCCGGGACAGGGGTTTATGGTGAAGCTTTCTTT. Translated, it gives CASSQAGTGVYGEAFF.

The chain combines TRBV3-1 (or the pseudogene TRBV3-2) with TRBJ1-1; a weak D match, TRBD1 (6 bases). The CDR3 spans 16 residues. Germline CDR1 is LGHDT and CDR2 is YNNKEL (reference sequence). V lost 0 bases and J lost 4, with 15 bases in between. The CDR3 sequence is CASSQDHATGSTEAFF. The DNA for the CDR3 is TGTGCCAGCAGCCAAGATCACGCCACAGGGTCCACTGAAGCTTTCTTT.

The chain uses TRBV29-1 and TRBJ2-3; no firm D call. CDR1 is SQVTM, CDR2 ANQGSEA, per germline. CDR3 length equals 11 residues. V was cut by 4 bases and J by 5 bases, with 7 bases left in between. This CDR3 is CSVGPGDTQYF. CDR3 nucleotide sequence: TGCAGCGTTGGGCCGGGAGATACGCAGTATTTT.